The T cell receptor (beta chain) under discussion was sequenced for a study of cytomegalovirus exposure and HLA in healthy donors. Germline CDR1 and CDR2: ENHRY and SYGVKD. The CDR3 runs to 14 residues. The junction had 3 bases not matched to a gene; V was cut back by 3 bases and J by 8 bases. 13 Jbeta primers and 60 Vbeta primers were used for the PCR. TCRdb keeps only in-frame clones here, not all; method: immunoSEQ multiplex PCR. The sample includes 280,000 or so clones, over 85% seen only once; the top ten take approximately 2.4%. The count of this clone is one. Sequences were obtained from PBMCs. The receptor's source is a woman between 18 and 30 years old in good health and CMV-seronegative. V and J are TRBV10-3 and TRBJ2-1; 11 bases are shared with TRBD2. This CDR3 is CAISDSGGADEQFF. CDR3 nucleotides: TGTGCCATCAGTGATAGCGGGGGGGCTGATGAGCAGTTCTTC.